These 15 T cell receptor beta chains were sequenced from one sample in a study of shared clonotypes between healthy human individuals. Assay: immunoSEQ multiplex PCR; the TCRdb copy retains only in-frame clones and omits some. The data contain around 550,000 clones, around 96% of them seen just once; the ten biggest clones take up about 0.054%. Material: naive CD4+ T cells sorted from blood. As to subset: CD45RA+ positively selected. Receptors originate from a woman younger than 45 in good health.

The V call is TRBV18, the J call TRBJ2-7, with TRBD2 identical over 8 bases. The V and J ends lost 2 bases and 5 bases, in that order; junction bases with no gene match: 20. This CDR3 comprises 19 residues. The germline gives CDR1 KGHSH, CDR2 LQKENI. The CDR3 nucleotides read TGTGCCAGCTCACCAATCTACCAGGGAAAAGCGGGAGCCCCAAACGAGCAGTACTTC. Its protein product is CASSPIYQGKAGAPNEQYF.

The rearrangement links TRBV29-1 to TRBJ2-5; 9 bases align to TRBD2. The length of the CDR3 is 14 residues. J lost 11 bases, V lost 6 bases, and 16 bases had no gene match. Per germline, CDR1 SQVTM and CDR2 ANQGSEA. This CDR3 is CSVSVRLAGTEQYF. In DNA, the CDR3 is TGCAGCGTGTCGGTTCGTCTAGCGGGAACTGAGCAGTACTTC.

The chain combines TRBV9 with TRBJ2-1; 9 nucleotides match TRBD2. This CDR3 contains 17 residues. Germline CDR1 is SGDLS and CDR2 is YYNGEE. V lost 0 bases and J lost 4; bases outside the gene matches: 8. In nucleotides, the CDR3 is TGTGCCAGCAGCGTAGGGCTAGCGGGAATGATATACAATGAGCAGTTCTTC. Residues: CASSVGLAGMIYNEQFF.

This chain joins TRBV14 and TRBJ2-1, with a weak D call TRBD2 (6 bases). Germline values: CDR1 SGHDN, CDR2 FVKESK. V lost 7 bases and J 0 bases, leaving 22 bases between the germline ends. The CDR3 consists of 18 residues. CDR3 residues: CASTHFPGLHSSYNEQFF. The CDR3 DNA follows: TGTGCCAGCACCCACTTCCCGGGACTGCATTCCTCCTACAATGAGCAGTTCTTC.

CDR3 protein: CASSSTVTYEQYF. CDR3 coding DNA: TGTGCCAGCAGTTCAACGGTAACCTACGAGCAGTACTTC. The chain carries TRBV6-5 and TRBJ2-7; the D is unclear. The CDR3 has 13 amino acids. Germline assignment: CDR1 MNHEY and CDR2 SVGAGI. With 4 bases removed from V and 2 bases from J, the gap between germline ends came to 9 bases.

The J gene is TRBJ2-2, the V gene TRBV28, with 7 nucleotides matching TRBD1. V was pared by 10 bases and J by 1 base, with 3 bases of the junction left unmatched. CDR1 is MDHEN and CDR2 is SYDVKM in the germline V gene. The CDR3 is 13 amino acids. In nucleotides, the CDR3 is TGTGCCACCGGGACAGAGAACACCGGGGAGCTGTTTTTT. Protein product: CATGTENTGELFF. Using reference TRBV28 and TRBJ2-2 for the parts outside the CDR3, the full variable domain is DVKVTQSSRYLVKRTGEKVFLECVQDMDHENMFWYRQDPGLGLRLIYFSYDVKMKEKGDIPEGYSVSREKKERFSLILESASTNQTSMYLCATGTENTGELFFGEGSRLTVL.

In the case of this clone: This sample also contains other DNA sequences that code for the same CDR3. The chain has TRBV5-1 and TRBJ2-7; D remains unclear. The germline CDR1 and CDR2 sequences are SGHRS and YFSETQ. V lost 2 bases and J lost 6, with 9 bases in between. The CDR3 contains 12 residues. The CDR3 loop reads CASSLSGSEQYF. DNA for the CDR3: TGCGCCAGCAGCTTATCAGGTTCCGAGCAGTACTTC.

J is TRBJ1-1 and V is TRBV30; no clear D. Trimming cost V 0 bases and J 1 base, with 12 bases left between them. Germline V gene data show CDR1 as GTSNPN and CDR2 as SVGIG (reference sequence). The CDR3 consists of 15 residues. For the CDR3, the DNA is TGTGCCTGGAGTGTACTCCCGTTTGGGAACACTGAAGCTTTCTTT. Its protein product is CAWSVLPFGNTEAFF. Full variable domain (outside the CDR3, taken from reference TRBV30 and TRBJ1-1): SQTIHQWPATLVQPVGSPLSLECTVEGTSNPNLYWYRQAAGRGLQLLFYSVGIGQISSEVPQNLSASRPQDRQFILSSKKLLLSDSGFYLCAWSVLPFGNTEAFFGQGTRLTVV.

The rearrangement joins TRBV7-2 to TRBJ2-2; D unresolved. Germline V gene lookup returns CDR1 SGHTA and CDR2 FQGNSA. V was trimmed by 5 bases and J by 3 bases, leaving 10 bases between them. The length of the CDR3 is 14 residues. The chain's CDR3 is CASSLRPDTGELFF. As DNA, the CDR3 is TGTGCCAGCAGCCTCCGCCCGGACACCGGGGAGCTGTTTTTT.

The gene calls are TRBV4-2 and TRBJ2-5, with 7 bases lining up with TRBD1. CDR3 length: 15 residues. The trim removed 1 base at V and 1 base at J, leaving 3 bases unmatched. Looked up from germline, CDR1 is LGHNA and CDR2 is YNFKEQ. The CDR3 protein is CASSQVEGAQETQYF. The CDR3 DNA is TGTGCCAGCAGCCAAGTTGAGGGGGCCCAAGAGACCCAGTACTTC.

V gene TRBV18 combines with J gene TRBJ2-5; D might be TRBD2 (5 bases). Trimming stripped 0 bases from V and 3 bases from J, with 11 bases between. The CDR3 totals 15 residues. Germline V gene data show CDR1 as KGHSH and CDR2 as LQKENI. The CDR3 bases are TGTGCCAGCTCACCACCGAATCCGGGAAAAGAGACCCAGTACTTC. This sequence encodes CASSPPNPGKETQYF.

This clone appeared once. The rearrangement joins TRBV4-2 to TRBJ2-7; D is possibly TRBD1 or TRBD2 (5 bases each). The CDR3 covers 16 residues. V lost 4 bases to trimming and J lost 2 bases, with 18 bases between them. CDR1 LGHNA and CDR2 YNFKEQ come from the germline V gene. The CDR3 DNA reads TGTGCCAGCAGCCGAGACCGGGGCCGGGTTGCCTACGAGCAGTACTTC. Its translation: CASSRDRGRVAYEQYF.

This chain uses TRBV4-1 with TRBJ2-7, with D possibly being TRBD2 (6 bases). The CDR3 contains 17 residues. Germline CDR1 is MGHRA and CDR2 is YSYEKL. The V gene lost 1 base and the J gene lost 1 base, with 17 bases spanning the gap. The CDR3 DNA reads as TGCGCCAGCAGCCAAGCCCGGGACTGGCGTATGTCCTACGAGCAGTACTTC. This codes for CASSQARDWRMSYEQYF.

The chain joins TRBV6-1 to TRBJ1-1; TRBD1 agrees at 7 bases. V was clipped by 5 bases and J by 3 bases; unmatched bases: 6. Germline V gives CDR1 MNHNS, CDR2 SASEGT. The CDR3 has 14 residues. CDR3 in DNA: TGTGCCAGCAGTCAGGGGAGGGGGCACACTGAAGCTTTCTTT. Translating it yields CASSQGRGHTEAFF.

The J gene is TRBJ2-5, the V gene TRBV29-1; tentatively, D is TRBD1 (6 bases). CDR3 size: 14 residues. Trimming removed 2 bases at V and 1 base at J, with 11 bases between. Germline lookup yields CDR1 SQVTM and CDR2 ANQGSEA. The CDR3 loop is CSVERAGAQETQYF. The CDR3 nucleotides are TGCAGCGTTGAAAGGGCAGGGGCCCAAGAGACCCAGTACTTC.